The subject of this entry is one T cell receptor beta chain. Its specificity is unknown. This sample is part of a study of T-cell memory formation after mild COVID-19. The junction had 6 bases not matched to a gene; V was cut back by 3 bases and J by 5 bases. The CDR3 spans 15 residues. Germline V gene lookup returns CDR1 SGHRS and CDR2 YFSETQ. Study observations and caveats: Cross-reactive memory appears to have joined, as suggested by some responding clones showing up in pre-infection memory. Clones that got smaller from day 15 to 85 had even CD4/CD8, while clones growing later tipped toward CD4+. Contracting CD4+ clones lay largely in CM and EM, with CD8+ ones residing in EMRA.

Using constant-segment primers, 5'RACE produced TCR alpha and TCR beta cDNA libraries carrying sample barcodes and UMIs. One entry per CDR3 protein results from TCRdb running MiXCR on the 5' RACE reads. Of approximately 200,000 distinct CDR3 sequences in the sample, around 15% were seen once. The TCR originated in an adult woman who had mild COVID-19 (a few samples of this study predate the infection). Cell type and time point are not known. V usage is TRBV5-1 and J usage is TRBJ1-4; 8 nucleotides line up with TRBD1. Sample: PBMCs or a T cell subset sorted from them (not recorded which). CDR3 sequence: CASSWVTGENEKLFF. The DNA for the CDR3 is TGCGCCAGCAGCTGGGTGACAGGGGAAAATGAAAAACTGTTTTTT.